The present T cell receptor (beta chain) was sequenced within a study of vaccination and CD4 T cells after COVID-19. The time point was: late sampling 161 to 241 days after vaccination in a few convalescent patients. Treatment reported: roughly 11-day PBMC culture with coronavirus spike peptide pools or control peptides (ViraFEST assay). Oncomine TCR Beta short-read sequencing was applied to DNA from cultured CD4+ T cells. From the PCR reads, TCRdb called clonotypes with MiXCR, one entry per CDR3 protein. The sample has more than 20,000 distinct CDR3 sequences, around two fifths seen once; the top ten hold 4.9%. This clonotype was counted a few times. Its antigen is currently unknown. This clonotype was obtained from a human donor who had recovered from COVID-19. Sequencing was performed on CD4+ T cells from blood, cultured in vitro, taken about 7 months after SARS-CoV-2 vaccination.

The CDR3 spells CASSDQGLDTQYF. DNA for the CDR3: TGTGCCAGCAGCGATCAGGGTTTGGATACGCAGTATTTT. This chain uses TRBV7-8 with TRBJ2-3; a possible D gene is TRBD1 (5 bases). Germline values: CDR1 SGHVS, CDR2 FQNEAQ. V dropped 5 bases and J dropped 6 bases, with 12 bases sitting between them. This CDR3 is 13 amino acids long.